This TCR beta chain was captured by sequencing in a study of CD8 T cells in ankylosing spondylitis. TCRdb processed the 5' RACE reads anew with MiXCR; each CDR3 protein has one entry. The table shows approximately 42,000 distinct CDR3 sequences, with 4% occurring only once. V was pared by 3 bases and J by 0 bases, with 19 bases between. CDR1 is SGDLS and CDR2 is YYNGEE in the germline V gene. The CDR3 is 18 amino acids. This clonotype was observed at least ten times. Source material: blood, either unsorted or a sorted T cell fraction (not recorded which). The chain combines TRBV9 with TRBJ2-4; D is possibly TRBD2 (6 bases). This clonotype was obtained from a female donor with ankylosing spondylitis or in good health (not recorded which). CDR3 sequence (DNA): TGTGCCAGCAGCGATCACGGGACTCTCGGGGGAGCCAAAAACATTCAGTACTTC. This encodes CASSDHGTLGGAKNIQYF.